This entry concerns a single TCR beta chain. Its antigen is undetermined. The CDR3 loop spans 13 amino acids. Deletions cut 2 bases from V and 10 bases from J, with 12 bases between. Germline CDR1 reads ENHRY; CDR2 reads SYGVKD. The sample is drawn from a study of OX40 agonist ivuxolimab in advanced cancers. Study-level information: Participants could have had prior anti-PD-1, anti-PD-L1 or anti-CTLA-4 therapy, and around 40% had some. Study-level findings and limits: By week 6 at 0.1 to 3.0 mg/kg, blood CD4+ and CD8+ T cells had expanded clonally. Low normalized T-cell clonal expansion was also seen in some nonresponders.

Assay used: immunoSEQ multiplex PCR; TCRdb lists only in-frame clones, some missing. This repertoire shows 30,000 or so clones, about 80% found once; its top ten account for roughly 23%. Sequenced material: CD4+ or CD8+ T cells sorted from blood, taken in a trial of the OX40 agonist ivuxolimab. This chain uses TRBV10-3 with TRBJ2-1, with D possibly TRBD1 on 5 matching bases. The sequence came from an adult with an advanced solid tumor such as melanoma, head and neck, liver or kidney cancer. The chain's CDR3 is CAISETRTLEQFF. The CDR3 DNA sequence: TGTGCCATCAGTGAGACCCGGACACTAGAGCAGTTCTTC.